What follows is one T cell receptor (beta chain) and its context. A 5'RACE template-switching step, the method used to make TCR cDNA, added a universal primer site and UMIs. TCRdb redid the calling of the 5' RACE reads with MiXCR, one entry per CDR3 protein. The sample comprises approximately 90,000 distinct CDR3 sequences, about an eighth of which are singletons, and 20% to 25% rests with the top ten. This record comes from a study of T cells after yellow fever vaccination. Turning to the study itself: Fractions with few cells were prepared using SMART-Seq v4 Ultra Low Input.

Findings of the study overall: The appearance of a small share of clonotypes in both CD4 and CD8 compartments was observed.

The CDR3 has 16 residues. The ends lost 0 bases at V and 3 bases at J; junction bases unmatched: 7. CDR1 and CDR2 from the germline V gene are WSHSY and SAAADI. The source is a man between 18 and 29 years old who received the YFV17D yellow fever vaccine. The sequencing used CD8+ T cells not binding an NS4B(214-222) dextramer, sorted from PBMCs, collected approximately 20 days after the first yellow fever vaccination. V is TRBV10-2 and J is TRBJ2-7, with 8 nucleotides matching TRBD1. Here the CDR3 DNA reads TGCGCCAGCAGTGAGTCTGGACAGGGTTTCCTCTACGAGCAGTACTTC. As protein: CASSESGQGFLYEQYF.